This T cell receptor (beta chain) was captured by sequencing in a study of T cells in Graves' hyperthyroidism and ophthalmopathy. Graves' hyperthyroidism was deemed stable absent ophthalmopathy progression within 18 months. Each diagnosis was grounded in clinical symptoms, serum thyroxine and TRAb, thyroid ultrasound, and orbital computed tomography. This clonotype showed up many times. Trimming took off 3 bases at V and 3 bases at J, with 18 bases between the two ends. The germline V gene has CDR1 MNHNS and CDR2 SASEGT. This CDR3 contains 16 residues. Regions amplified from RNA transcripts were the TCR beta CDR3 regions. RT-PCR in the first round (using the HTBI primer set) targeted the TCR CDR3. In TCRdb, the multiplex PCR reads were re-called with MiXCR into one record per CDR3 protein. The table has some 510,000 distinct CDR3 sequences, roughly 20% seen once.

This TCR was recovered from a young man with Graves' hyperthyroidism. This chain connects TRBV6-1 to TRBJ2-7; D gene unclear. Sequencing was carried out using blood. The CDR3 protein is CASSDRARRPFYEQYF. The CDR3 DNA follows: TGTGCCAGCAGTGACCGGGCCAGACGGCCTTTCTACGAGCAGTACTTC.